The subject of this entry is one T cell receptor (beta chain). The junction departs from germline at one end; a sequencing error may be responsible. Each CDR3 protein gets one entry after TCRdb re-called the PCR reads with MiXCR. The data contain tens of thousands of distinct CDR3 sequences, about 19% of them seen just once; the ten biggest clones take up over 1.1%. CDR3 length equals 16 residues. CDR1 is MNHEY and CDR2 is SVGEGT in the germline V gene. This specimen comes from a study of molecular identifiers for immune sequencing clone quantification. The sequence was obtained from a human donor in good health. Some libraries in this study had Jurkat cell RNA spiked in. V usage is TRBV6-2 or TRBV6-3 and J usage is TRBJ2-5; possibly TRBD2 for D (5 bases). The sequencing input was naive CD8+ T cells from blood, with Jurkat cell RNA spiked in. As to subset: FACS-sorted CD8+CD4-CCR7+CD45RA+ naive T cells. The CDR3 loop is CARSYSRAAVQETQYF. CDR3 sequence (DNA): TGTGCCCGCAGTTACTCGCGAGCAGCGGTTCAAGAGACCCAGTACTTC.